This T cell receptor (beta chain) was found in a study of OX40 agonist ivuxolimab in advanced cancers. The overall study: Participants averaged approximately 60 years of age (range about 23 to 90) and were 82.7% male.

This table comes from immunoSEQ multiplex PCR, and its TCRdb copy is limited to in-frame clones, with some not included. The table records roughly 43,000 clones, around 86% of them present only once. Trimming at V came to 5 bases and at J to 0 bases, leaving 4 bases not matched to a gene. Germline V lookup: CDR1 KGHSH, CDR2 LQKENI. This CDR3 has 15 amino acids. Study-level results: Some nonresponders also had low normalized T-cell clonal expansion.

Worth noting for this clone: Its target is not known.

The chain couples TRBV18 to TRBJ2-3; 8 positions match TRBD2. The TCR comes from an adult with an advanced solid tumor such as melanoma, head and neck, liver or kidney cancer. The sequencing used CD4+ or CD8+ T cells sorted from blood, collected in a trial of the OX40 agonist ivuxolimab. The CDR3, as DNA: TGTGCCAGCTCAGGACTAGCAGCTAGCACAGATACGCAGTATTTT. Protein: CASSGLAASTDTQYF.